This TCR beta chain is drawn from a study of blood T cell repertoires in COVID-19. In terms of age and location, participants ranged from roughly 18 to 90 years and lived in approximately 26 US areas. Donors were grouped by their self-reported clinical history. Sequencing was performed with immunoSEQ multiplex PCR; in TCRdb, only in-frame clones are kept and a portion is missing. Of a few hundred thousand clones listed, roughly four fifths are singletons. The CDR3 spans 17 residues. Germline CDR1 and CDR2: SGHNT and YENEEA. The ends were cut back, 0 bases at V and 7 bases at J, with 16 bases in the middle.

Specimen: PBMCs or T cells enriched from blood (not recorded which). The rearrangement links TRBV11-3 to TRBJ1-6; tentative D call: TRBD1 (5 bases). The clonotype comes from a woman in her fifties or sixties who had recovered from COVID-19. The CDR3 DNA reads as TGTGCCAGCAGCTTAGATAACCAGGGCTCGGCAAATTCACCCCTCCACTTT. This sequence encodes CASSLDNQGSANSPLHF.